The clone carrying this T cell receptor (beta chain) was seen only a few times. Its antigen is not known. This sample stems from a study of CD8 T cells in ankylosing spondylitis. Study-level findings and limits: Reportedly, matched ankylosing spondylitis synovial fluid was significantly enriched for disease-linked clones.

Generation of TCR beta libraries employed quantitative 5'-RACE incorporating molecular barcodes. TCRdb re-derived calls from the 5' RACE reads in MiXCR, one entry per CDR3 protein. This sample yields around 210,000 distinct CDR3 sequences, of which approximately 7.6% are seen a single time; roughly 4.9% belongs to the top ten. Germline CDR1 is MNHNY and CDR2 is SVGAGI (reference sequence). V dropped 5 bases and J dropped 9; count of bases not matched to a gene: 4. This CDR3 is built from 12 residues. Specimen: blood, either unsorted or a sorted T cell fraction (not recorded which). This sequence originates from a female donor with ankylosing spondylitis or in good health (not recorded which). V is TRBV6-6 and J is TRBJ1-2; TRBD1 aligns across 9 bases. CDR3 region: CASSPGQGSYTF. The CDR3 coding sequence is TGTGCCAGCAGTCCGGGACAGGGAAGCTACACCTTC.